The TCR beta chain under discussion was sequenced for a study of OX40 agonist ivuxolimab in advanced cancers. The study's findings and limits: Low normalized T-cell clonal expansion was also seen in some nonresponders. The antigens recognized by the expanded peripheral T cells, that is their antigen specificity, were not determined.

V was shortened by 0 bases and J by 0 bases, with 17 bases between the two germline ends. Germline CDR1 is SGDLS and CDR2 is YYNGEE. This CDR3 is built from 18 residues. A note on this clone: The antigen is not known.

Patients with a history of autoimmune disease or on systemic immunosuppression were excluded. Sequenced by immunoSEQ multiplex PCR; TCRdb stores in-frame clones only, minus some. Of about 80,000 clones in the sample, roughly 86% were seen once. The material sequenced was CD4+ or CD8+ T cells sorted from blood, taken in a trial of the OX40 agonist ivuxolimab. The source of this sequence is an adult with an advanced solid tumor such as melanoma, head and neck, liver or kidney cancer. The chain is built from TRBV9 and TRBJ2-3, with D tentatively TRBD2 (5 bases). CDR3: CASSVGDLERTSTDTQYF. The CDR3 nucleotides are TGTGCCAGCAGCGTAGGAGATCTGGAGCGGACCAGCACAGATACGCAGTATTTT.